The rows below give T cell receptor beta chains drawn from one sample of a study of cytomegalovirus exposure and HLA in healthy donors. Clones were sequenced by immunoSEQ multiplex PCR, and TCRdb holds only the in-frame ones, with some missing. The data hold over 150,000 clones, with around 77% observed a single time. The sequenced material came from PBMCs. The receptor set was obtained from a woman under 40 in good health and CMV-seronegative. Both conserved end residues are part of each CDR3. A D gene is named only where the DNA matches it firmly. Not all rows give a size; the values are once, few, many and, for expanded clones, a class.

J,V,D,size,CDR3,DNA
TRBJ2-2,TRBV11-2,-,-,CASSQRPPGELFF,TGTGCCAGCAGCCAGCGCCCCCCCGGGGAGCTGTTTTTT
TRBJ2-7,TRBV14,-,-,CASSHRSSPTYSYEQYF,TGTGCCAGCAGCCACCGCTCATCACCGACATACTCCTACGAGCAGTACTTC
TRBJ2-3,TRBV5-1,-,-,CASSLRRALDTQYF,TGCGCCAGCAGCCTGCGGAGGGCCCTAGATACGCAGTATTTT
TRBJ1-2,TRBV9,-,-,CASSAGTDPGYTF,TGTGCCAGCAGCGCCGGGACTGACCCGGGCTACACCTTC
TRBJ1-1,TRBV28,-,few,CASSGPGQGLRWAFF,TGTGCCAGCAGTGGCCCCGGGCAGGGTCTCCGTTGGGCTTTCTTT
TRBJ1-1,TRBV7-6,-,-,CASSLTVNTEAFF,TGTGCCAGCAGCTTGACAGTGAACACTGAAGCTTTCTTT
TRBJ2-1,TRBV6-5,-,few,CASSRDTKQFF,TGTGCCAGCAGCCGGGACACCAAGCAGTTCTTC
TRBJ2-3,TRBV29-1,TRBD1,-,CSVVGQGLHF,TGCAGCGTTGTGGGACAGGGGTTGCATTTT
TRBJ2-1,TRBV6-5,-,-,CASSYSTGELSNEQFF,TGTGCCAGCAGTTATTCGACAGGCGAACTGTCGAATGAGCAGTTCTTC
TRBJ2-3,TRBV5-4,TRBD2,few,CASSLVRGAGDTQYF,TGTGCCAGCAGCTTGGTGCGGGGGGCGGGAGATACGCAGTATTTT
TRBJ2-3,TRBV5-1,TRBD2,-,CASSLRGGFGDTQYF,TGCGCCAGCAGCTTGCGGGGGGGCTTTGGAGATACGCAGTATTTT
TRBJ1-4,TRBV6-1,-,-,CASSELRRGGHEKLFF,TGTGCCAGCAGTGAACTCAGGCGGGGCGGTCATGAAAAACTGTTTTTT
TRBJ2-2,TRBV28,TRBD2,-,CASSIGLAGSSTGELFF,TGTGCCAGCAGTATTGGACTAGCGGGAAGTAGTACCGGGGAGCTGTTTTTT
TRBJ2-7,TRBV2,-,-,CASGQFYEQYF,TGTGCCAGCGGACAGTTCTACGAGCAGTACTTC
TRBJ2-7,TRBV6-1,-,few,CASSYAYEQYF,TGTGCCAGCAGTTATGCCTACGAGCAGTACTTC
TRBJ1-1,TRBV6-4,-,few,CASSDKTGGRTEAFF,TGTGCCAGCAGTGACAAGACGGGGGGGAGAACTGAAGCTTTCTTT
TRBJ2-7,TRBV6-1,TRBD1,once,CASSSGTGLVEQYF,TGTGCCAGTTCCTCCGGGACAGGGTTGGTCGAGCAGTACTTC
TRBJ2-7,TRBV19,-,-,CASSMGPYTYEQYF,TGTGCCAGTAGTATGGGGCCCTATACCTACGAGCAGTACTTC
TRBJ2-5,TRBV7-9,-,-,CASSSKVGMETQYF,TGTGCCAGCAGCTCGAAGGTGGGCATGGAGACCCAGTACTTC
TRBJ1-2,TRBV19,TRBD1,-,CASSSGQGTANYGYTF,TGTGCCAGTAGCTCCGGACAGGGCACAGCTAACTATGGCTACACCTTC
TRBJ1-1,TRBV30,TRBD1,-,CAWRDRGRSTEAFF,TGTGCCTGGAGAGACAGGGGGCGCTCGACTGAAGCTTTCTTT
TRBJ2-1,TRBV6-5,-,once,CASSYSGQPFRKFF,TGTGCCAGCAGTTACTCAGGACAGCCCTTTCGAAAGTTCTTC